This entry lists 32 T cell receptor beta chains sequenced from one sample in a study of cytomegalovirus exposure and HLA in healthy donors (dated by TCRdb to about 2017). Receptors were amplified or captured by the immunoSEQ multiplex PCR assay. A mixture of 60 forward primers for TCR Vbeta segments and 13 reverse primers for TCR Jbeta segments was used in the multiplex PCR. TCRdb limited this immuneACCESS table to in-frame rearrangements with V and J called. A share of clones is missing; checked studies link under half to unresolved V genes, and the rest is unexplained. The sample's clone listing holds 150,000 to 200,000 clones. The ten largest clones capture 1% to 1.5% of the sample. Sequenced: PBMCs. The receptor set was obtained from a woman aged 55-70 years in good health and CMV-seronegative.

This sequence joins TRBV6-1 and TRBJ1-4; D is ambiguous. Trimming cost V 4 bases and J 6 bases, with 12 bases left between them. In germline, CDR1 is MNHNS, CDR2 SASEGT. The length of the CDR3 is 14 residues. The CDR3 loop reads CASSARRGYEKLFF. In nucleotides, the CDR3 is TGTGCCAGCAGTGCCCGACGGGGTTATGAAAAACTGTTTTTT.

The genes are TRBV19 and TRBJ2-6; TRBD1 might be the D (5 bases). CDR1 is LNHDA, CDR2 SQIVND, per germline (reference sequence). The length of the CDR3 is 15 residues. V shed 3 bases and J shed 4 bases, with 10 bases lying between them. The CDR3 protein is CASSIQGSGANVLTF. As DNA, the CDR3 is TGTGCCAGTAGTATCCAGGGATCCGGGGCCAACGTCCTGACTTTC.

CDR3 coding DNA: TGTGCCAGCAGCCTTGAGGTTTATAACTATGGCTACACCTTC. Amino acid sequence: CASSLEVYNYGYTF. This chain connects TRBV7-9 to TRBJ1-2; no reliable D call. The CDR3 has 14 amino acids. V dropped 5 bases and J dropped 1 base, with 11 bases sitting between them. Germline-derived CDR1 and CDR2 are SEHNR and FQNEAQ (reference sequence).

The rearrangement uses TRBV4-1 and TRBJ2-3; 9 nucleotides match TRBD1. With 2 bases clipped from V and 3 bases from J, the junction kept 6 bases outside the gene matches. This CDR3 has 16 residues. The germline V gene has CDR1 MGHRA and CDR2 YSYEKL. The CDR3 sequence is CASSQSTGGRTDTQYF. CDR3 coding DNA: TGCGCCAGCAGCCAATCCACAGGGGGCAGGACAGATACGCAGTATTTT.

CDR3 region: CAIRLAGVYEQYF. The CDR3 nucleotides read TGTGCCATCAGGTTAGCGGGAGTCTACGAGCAGTACTTC. J is TRBJ2-7 and V is TRBV10-3, with TRBD2 matching 9 bases. The germline CDR1 and CDR2 sequences are ENHRY and SYGVKD. V was clipped by 6 bases and J by 3 bases; unmatched bases: 3. The length of the CDR3 is 13 residues.

The V and J genes are TRBV5-1 and TRBJ1-2; D ambiguous. The CDR3 is made up of 12 amino acids. The germline gives CDR1 SGHRS, CDR2 YFSETQ. The ends were cut back, 4 bases at V and 6 bases at J, with 10 bases in the middle. CDR3 loop: CASSPGGDGYTF. The CDR3 DNA reads as TGCGCCAGCAGCCCGGGCGGGGATGGCTACACCTTC.

V usage is TRBV25-1 and J usage is TRBJ2-1; 8 nucleotides align to TRBD1. The CDR3 has 15 residues. Germline V gene lookup returns CDR1 MGHDK and CDR2 SYGVNS. The V gene end was trimmed by 3 bases and the J gene end by 5 bases; junction bases not matched to a gene: 6. CDR3 amino acids: CASSDPGTGDNEQFF. The CDR3 coding sequence is TGTGCCAGCAGTGATCCCGGGACAGGAGACAATGAGCAGTTCTTC.

The chain has TRBV4-3 and TRBJ2-2; the match to TRBD1 covers 9 bases. CDR3 length: 18 amino acids. V was clipped by 3 bases and J by 2 bases; unmatched bases: 10. Germline V lookup: CDR1 LGHNA, CDR2 YSLEER. This CDR3 is CASSQLTGGTANTGELFF. The CDR3 DNA reads as TGCGCCAGCAGCCAGTTGACAGGGGGGACGGCCAACACCGGGGAGCTGTTTTTT.

The chain uses TRBV7-2 and TRBJ2-7, with 8 bases aligning to TRBD2. The CDR3 runs to 13 residues. Unmatched junction bases numbered 8, after V lost 6 bases and J lost 7 bases. Germline CDR1 and CDR2: SGHTA and FQGNSA. For the CDR3, the DNA is TGTGCCAGCAGTTCCGGGACTAGAAGGGAGCAGTACTTC. It specifies CASSSGTRREQYF.

The V gene is TRBV5-1, the J gene TRBJ2-7; tentatively, D is TRBD1 (6 bases). From germline, CDR1 is SGHRS and CDR2 YFSETQ. This CDR3 is built from 15 residues. V was cut by 2 bases and J by 1 base, with 13 bases left in between. The CDR3 DNA sequence: TGCGCCAGCAGCTTAGGGGACACCTTTTCCTACGAGCAGTACTTC. It yields the protein CASSLGDTFSYEQYF.

The chain uses TRBV6-4 and TRBJ2-2, with D possibly being TRBD1 (6 bases). The germline V gene encodes CDR1 MRHNA and CDR2 SNTAGT. This CDR3 contains 15 residues. Trimming shortened V by 5 bases and J by 2 bases, and 12 bases separated the two germline ends. In nucleotides, the CDR3 is TGTGCCAGCAGTCCTGACAGGTCAAACACCGGGGAGCTGTTTTTT. Its translation is CASSPDRSNTGELFF.

The chain employs TRBV18 and TRBJ1-3; D is unclear. This CDR3 is built from 16 residues. CDR1 KGHSH and CDR2 LQKENI come from the germline V gene. Trimming took 2 bases from V and 2 from J, leaving 13 bases between them. In DNA, the CDR3 is TGTGCCAGCTCACCAAGCGGCCCAAACCCTGGAAACACCATATATTTT. The encoded protein is CASSPSGPNPGNTIYF.

This sequence joins TRBV19 and TRBJ2-1, with 9 nucleotides matching TRBD2. The CDR3 covers 15 residues. The V and J ends lost 5 bases and 4 bases, in that order; junction bases with no gene match: 6. CDR1 is LNHDA, CDR2 SQIVND, per germline (reference sequence). The CDR3 DNA reads as TGTGCCAGTAGTTTCTTTGCGGGAGGGTACAATGAGCAGTTCTTC. Translation gives CASSFFAGGYNEQFF.

CDR3 DNA sequence: TGTGCCAGCAGTGGGGGGCTCGGCTATGGCTACACCTTC. This sequence encodes CASSGGLGYGYTF. This sequence joins TRBV25-1 and TRBJ1-2; D is perhaps TRBD1 (6 bases). Germline V gene lookup returns CDR1 MGHDK and CDR2 SYGVNS. CDR3 length: 13 amino acids. With 4 bases removed from V and 4 bases from J, the gap between germline ends came to 10 bases.

V usage is TRBV25-1 and J usage is TRBJ2-1; D is undetermined. The CDR3 covers 16 residues. Germline values: CDR1 MGHDK, CDR2 SYGVNS. Trimming shortened V by 3 bases and J by 4 bases, and 16 bases separated the two germline ends. CDR3: CASSESGVTTYNEQFF. DNA of the CDR3: TGTGCCAGCAGTGAGTCCGGTGTAACTACGTACAATGAGCAGTTCTTC.

This chain connects TRBV10-2 to TRBJ1-5; 10 bases map to TRBD1. V lost 7 bases to trimming and J lost 8 bases; unmatched junction nucleotides: 8. This CDR3 comprises 14 residues. The V gene's germline CDR1 is WSHSY and CDR2 SAAADI. The CDR3 nucleotides are TGCGCCAGCACTGAAGCCGGGACAGGGGAGCCCCAGCATTTT. Translated: CASTEAGTGEPQHF.

The chain employs TRBV19 and TRBJ2-5; the D is unclear. Gene TRBJ2-7 matches the end of the DNA better, so the J call may be wrong. CDR3 length: 15 amino acids. Germline assignment: CDR1 LNHDA and CDR2 SQIVND (reference sequence). In DNA form, the CDR3 reads TGTGCCAGTAGTAACTCGCTGCGCCCCTCCTACGAGCAGTACTTC. Protein sequence: CASSNSLRPSYEQYF.

CDR3 region: CASSPSTGELFF. The CDR3 coding sequence is TGTGCCAGCAGCCCTAGTACCGGGGAGCTGTTTTTT. The gene calls are TRBV7-6 and TRBJ2-2; no firm D call. V shed 5 bases and J shed 5 bases, with 6 bases lying between them. Germline V CDR1 and CDR2: SGHVS, FNYEAQ. CDR3 length: 12 amino acids.

This chain links TRBV19 with TRBJ1-1; 7 bases map to TRBD1. V dropped 8 bases and J dropped 3; count of bases not matched to a gene: 6. CDR1 is LNHDA and CDR2 is SQIVND in the germline V gene (reference sequence). This CDR3 spans 13 amino acids. In DNA form, the CDR3 reads TGTGCCAGTCGGACCGACAGGGACACTGAAGCTTTCTTT. It yields the protein CASRTDRDTEAFF. The entire variable domain, with the rest obtained from reference TRBV19 and TRBJ1-1, is as follows: DGGITQSPKYLFRKEGQNVTLSCEQNLNHDAMYWYRQDPGQGLRLIYYSQIVNDFQKGDIAEGYSVSREKKESFPLTVTSAQKNPTAFYLCASRTDRDTEAFFGQGTRLTVV.

The genes are TRBV15 and TRBJ1-4; no clear D. This CDR3 comprises 13 residues. Germline CDR1 and CDR2: LNHNV and YYDKDF (reference sequence). The V end lost 0 bases, the J end lost 12 bases, and 11 bases lay between the germline ends. Here the CDR3 reads CATSRDANFELFF. The CDR3 DNA sequence: TGTGCCACCAGCAGAGATGCGAACTTTGAACTGTTTTTT.

The chain joins TRBV18 to TRBJ2-5; 8 positions match TRBD1. CDR3 length equals 15 residues. Germline lookup yields CDR1 KGHSH and CDR2 LQKENI. With V trimmed by 4 bases and J by 5 bases, 9 bases remained unmatched. CDR3 sequence reads: CASSLDRGTYETQYF. The CDR3 nucleotides are TGTGCCAGCTCACTCGACAGGGGAACGTATGAGACCCAGTACTTC.

V gene TRBV30 combines with J gene TRBJ2-5, with no clear D. V was trimmed by 3 bases and J by 5 bases, leaving 10 bases between them. From germline, CDR1 is GTSNPN and CDR2 SVGIG (reference sequence). This CDR3 comprises 12 residues. Here the CDR3 DNA reads TGTGCCTGGAGCCCCCTAACGGAGACCCAGTACTTC. Its protein is CAWSPLTETQYF.

The gene calls are TRBV5-1 and TRBJ2-1, with TRBD2 as a possible D gene (5 bases). Germline values: CDR1 SGHRS, CDR2 YFSETQ. The CDR3 contains 15 residues. With 5 bases removed from V and 0 bases from J, the gap between germline ends came to 12 bases. CDR3 sequence reads: CASRARESSYNEQFF. CDR3 nucleotide sequence: TGCGCCAGCAGGGCCCGGGAAAGCTCCTACAATGAGCAGTTCTTC.

The chain couples TRBV5-5 to TRBJ1-1; D gene ambiguous. This CDR3 region has 17 residues. Germline V gene data show CDR1 as SGHKS and CDR2 as YYEKEE (reference sequence). The V and J ends lost 1 base and 0 bases respectively, with 16 bases between them. The CDR3 loop reads CASSLRGSPVVNTEAFF. In DNA, the CDR3 is TGTGCCAGCAGCTTGCGCGGCTCACCGGTCGTGAACACTGAAGCTTTCTTT.

V and J are TRBV28 and TRBJ2-7, with D maybe TRBD1 (5 bases). The V end lost 5 bases, the J end lost 5 bases, and 22 bases lay between the germline ends. Germline loops: CDR1 MDHEN, CDR2 SYDVKM. This CDR3 region has 16 residues. CDR3 DNA: TGTGCCAGCAGTATCTCTGTTGAAGGGGCAGTGGACGAGCAGTACTTC. This codes for CASSISVEGAVDEQYF.

CDR3 bases: TGTGCCTGGAGTCGGGGGGGGGCAGGTGGGAACACTGAAGCTTTCTTT. Translated: CAWSRGGAGGNTEAFF. The chain links TRBV30 to TRBJ1-1, with a possible D match to TRBD1 (6 bases). CDR3 length: 16 amino acids. CDR1 and CDR2 (germline): GTSNPN, SVGIG (reference sequence). The V and J ends lost 2 bases and 1 base respectively, with 17 bases between them.

Comments on this clone: Other DNA sequences of this sample code for an identical CDR3. V is TRBV5-1 and J is TRBJ2-1; possible D gene TRBD1, 6 bases. The V end was cut by 4 bases, the J end by 7 bases, with 9 bases between. Germline loops: CDR1 SGHRS, CDR2 YFSETQ. The CDR3 spans 12 residues. CDR3 in DNA: TGCGCCAGCAGCGTCCAGGGGAATGAGCAGTTCTTC. Protein product: CASSVQGNEQFF. The variable domain in full, completed from reference TRBV5-1 and TRBJ2-1, reads KAGVTQTPRYLIKTRGQQVTLSCSPISGHRSVSWYQQTPGQGLQFLFEYFSETQRNKGNFPGRFSGRQFSNSRSEMNVSTLELGDSALYLCASSVQGNEQFFGPGTRLTVL.

V is TRBV7-2 and J is TRBJ1-1; TRBD1 might be the D (6 bases). The CDR3 totals 15 residues. Trimming pared 6 bases from V and 0 bases from J, leaving 14 bases between. Germline V CDR1 and CDR2: SGHTA, FQGNSA. CDR3 loop: CASRSRTALNTEAFF. CDR3 coding DNA: TGTGCCAGCAGGTCTCGGACAGCCTTGAACACTGAAGCTTTCTTT.

The V and J genes are TRBV18 and TRBJ1-5, with D possibly being TRBD1 (5 bases). V was pared by 5 bases and J by 3 bases, with 11 bases between. The CDR3 extends over 14 amino acids. Germline V gene sequence: CDR1 KGHSH, CDR2 LQKENI. The CDR3 loop is CASSKAGDNQPQHF. The CDR3 DNA sequence: TGTGCCAGCTCAAAGGCGGGGGACAATCAGCCCCAGCATTTT. Variable domain in full (rest from reference TRBV18 and TRBJ1-5): NAGVMQNPRHLVRRRGQEARLRCSPMKGHSHVYWYRQLPEEGLKFMVYLQKENIIDESGMPKERFSAEFPKEGPSILRIQQVVRGDSAAYFCASSKAGDNQPQHFGDGTRLSIL.

The chain combines TRBV9 with TRBJ1-1, with 8 bases matching TRBD1. The germline gives CDR1 SGDLS, CDR2 YYNGEE. After removal of 4 bases from V and 5 bases from J, the junction contained 10 bases not matched to a gene. The CDR3 runs to 15 residues. CDR3 sequence: CASSSSAGGVTEAFF. The CDR3 DNA reads as TGTGCCAGCAGCTCGAGCGCAGGGGGCGTAACTGAAGCTTTCTTT.

V gene TRBV7-2 combines with J gene TRBJ2-3, with a weak D call TRBD1 (6 bases). V was cut by 4 bases and J by 4 bases, with 15 bases left in between. There are 15 residues in the CDR3. Germline V gives CDR1 SGHTA, CDR2 FQGNSA. This chain's CDR3 is CASSSGTKAADTQYF. DNA of the CDR3: TGTGCCAGCAGCTCCGGGACAAAGGCGGCAGATACGCAGTATTTT.

The chain couples TRBV7-9 to TRBJ2-5, with 7 nucleotides matching TRBD2. The CDR3 spans 15 residues. V lost 0 bases and J lost 3; bases outside the gene matches: 4. Germline V gene sequence: CDR1 SEHNR, CDR2 FQNEAQ (reference sequence). The CDR3 loop reads CASSLAAAGKETQYF. CDR3 DNA: TGTGCCAGCAGCTTAGCAGCAGCGGGGAAAGAGACCCAGTACTTC.